A selection of T cell receptor beta chains follows, all from one sample in a study of PD-L1 blockade in urothelial cancer. Sequencing used immunoSEQ multiplex PCR; TCRdb keeps in-frame clones, though not all of them. Counted here are roughly 60,000 clones, over 70% occurring once; the ten biggest clones make up approximately 4.7%. Source: PBMCs, taken around atezolizumab (anti-PD-L1) treatment. Every receptor here comes from a man between 70 and 80 years old with urothelial cancer. Both conserved end residues are part of each CDR3. Fields, in order: J gene, clone size, D gene, V gene, CDR3 protein, CDR3 DNA. D genes are given only for firm matches. Not every row has a clone size; where given, it reads once, few, many or a size class.

J: TRBJ2-7
size: NA
D: NA
V: TRBV18
CDR3: CASSHEYYEQYF
DNA: TGTGCCAGCTCACACGAGTACTACGAGCAGTACTTC

J: TRBJ2-7
size: NA
D: NA
V: TRBV25-1
CDR3: CASSSPYEQYF
DNA: TGTGCCAGCAGTTCTCCCTACGAGCAGTACTTC

J: TRBJ2-7
size: NA
D: NA
V: TRBV18
CDR3: CASSPGTTGSSSYEQYF
DNA: TGTGCCAGCTCACCGGGGACGACAGGAAGTAGCTCCTACGAGCAGTACTTC

J: TRBJ2-2
size: NA
D: NA
V: TRBV2
CDR3: CASSEQTGGGDTGELFF
DNA: TGTGCCAGCAGTGAACAAACCGGCGGCGGGGACACCGGGGAGCTGTTTTTT

J: TRBJ2-5
size: NA
D: TRBD1
V: TRBV30
CDR3: CAWSVIRGRGETQYF
DNA: TGTGCCTGGAGTGTAATCAGGGGGCGTGGGGAGACCCAGTACTTC

J: TRBJ2-1
size: NA
D: TRBD1
V: TRBV18
CDR3: CASSQGTDNEQFF
DNA: TGTGCCAGCTCACAAGGGACAGACAATGAGCAGTTCTTC

J: TRBJ2-3
size: NA
D: NA
V: TRBV18
CDR3: CASSPPSVSTDTQYF
DNA: TGTGCCAGCTCACCCCCCTCTGTTAGCACAGATACGCAGTATTTT

J: TRBJ1-5
size: NA
D: TRBD1
V: TRBV19
CDR3: CASSTMTGSGQPQHF
DNA: TGTGCCAGTAGTACCATGACAGGGAGCGGTCAGCCCCAGCATTTT

J: TRBJ2-7
size: NA
D: NA
V: TRBV14
CDR3: CASSQELQGGEQYF
DNA: TGTGCCAGCAGCCAAGAACTCCAGGGTGGGGAGCAGTACTTC

J: TRBJ2-1
size: NA
D: TRBD1
V: TRBV19
CDR3: CASSIRRGRWGQGVEQFF
DNA: TGTGCCAGTAGTATAAGGAGGGGTCGTTGGGGACAGGGGGTCGAGCAGTTCTTC

J: TRBJ2-3
size: NA
D: TRBD2
V: TRBV19
CDR3: CASSGSVAGEGDTQYF
DNA: TGTGCCAGTAGTGGTTCGGTAGCGGGAGAAGGGGATACGCAGTATTTT

J: TRBJ2-7
size: NA
D: TRBD2
V: TRBV7-2
CDR3: CASSSESGSSYEQYF
DNA: TGTGCCAGCAGCTCAGAAAGCGGGAGCTCCTACGAGCAGTACTTC

J: TRBJ2-7
size: NA
D: TRBD2
V: TRBV7-2
CDR3: CASSLDSTRGRRHEQYF
DNA: TGTGCCAGCAGCTTAGACTCTACCCGCGGGAGGAGGCACGAGCAGTACTTC

J: TRBJ2-7
size: NA
D: NA
V: TRBV7-9
CDR3: CASSLSGYEQYF
DNA: TGTGCCAGCAGCTTATCGGGCTACGAGCAGTACTTC

J: TRBJ2-3
size: NA
D: TRBD2
V: TRBV7-9
CDR3: CASSLVLAGVDTQYF
DNA: TGTGCCAGCAGCTTAGTTCTAGCGGGGGTAGATACGCAGTATTTT

J: TRBJ2-2
size: few
D: NA
V: TRBV4-1
CDR3: CASSQGPTTTTGELFF
DNA: TGCGCCAGCAGCCAAGGTCCCACTACGACGACCGGGGAGCTGTTTTTT

J: TRBJ2-2
size: few
D: NA
V: TRBV13
CDR3: CASKYTHPGELFF
DNA: TGTGCCAGCAAATACACCCACCCCGGGGAGCTGTTTTTT

J: TRBJ1-1
size: NA
D: TRBD1
V: TRBV9
CDR3: CASSLRGTGEAFF
DNA: TGTGCCAGCAGCCTTCGCGGGACAGGGGAAGCTTTCTTT

J: TRBJ2-3
size: NA
D: TRBD1
V: TRBV5-1
CDR3: CASSDRDSKLTDTQYF
DNA: TGCGCCAGCAGCGACCGGGACAGCAAGCTCACAGATACGCAGTATTTT

J: TRBJ2-4
size: NA
D: NA
V: TRBV6-1
CDR3: CASSGKQGGGIQYF
DNA: TGTGCCAGCAGCGGAAAACAGGGTGGGGGCATTCAGTACTTC

J: TRBJ1-4
size: few
D: NA
V: TRBV6-1
CDR3: CASSGWGRAKEKLFF
DNA: TGTGCCAGCAGTGGGTGGGGCAGGGCAAAGGAAAAACTGTTTTTT

J: TRBJ2-7
size: NA
D: NA
V: TRBV12-5
CDR3: CASGLVQVYEQYF
DNA: TGTGCTAGTGGTTTGGTACAGGTCTACGAGCAGTACTTC

J: TRBJ2-2
size: NA
D: NA
V: TRBV9
CDR3: CASSPGAGTGELFF
DNA: TGTGCCAGCAGCCCAGGGGCGGGCACCGGGGAGCTGTTTTTT

J: TRBJ2-6
size: NA
D: NA
V: TRBV19
CDR3: CASSARGPGANVLTF
DNA: TGTGCCAGTAGTGCCAGGGGTCCTGGGGCCAACGTCCTGACTTTC

J: TRBJ2-2
size: NA
D: TRBD2
V: TRBV5-6
CDR3: CASSPRGTSGSWVLFF
DNA: TGTGCCAGCAGCCCCCGGGGGACTAGCGGGAGTTGGGTGCTGTTTTTT

J: TRBJ2-3
size: NA
D: NA
V: TRBV6-1
CDR3: CASMLGSVTDTQYF
DNA: TGTGCCAGCATGTTGGGTAGCGTGACAGATACGCAGTATTTT

J: TRBJ2-1
size: once
D: NA
V: TRBV19
CDR3: CASSISQGYNEQFF
DNA: TGTGCCAGTAGTATTAGCCAGGGATACAATGAGCAGTTCTTC

J: TRBJ2-1
size: NA
D: TRBD1
V: TRBV10-2
CDR3: CASSESGQSYNEQFF
DNA: TGCGCCAGCAGTGAGTCGGGACAGAGCTACAATGAGCAGTTCTTC

J: TRBJ1-2
size: NA
D: NA
V: TRBV5-4
CDR3: CASSPDSNYGYTF
DNA: TGTGCCAGCAGCCCGGACAGTAACTATGGCTACACCTTC

J: TRBJ2-3
size: NA
D: TRBD2
V: TRBV30
CDR3: CAWSTGAGEADTQYF
DNA: TGTGCCTGGAGTACGGGAGCGGGAGAGGCAGATACGCAGTATTTT

J: TRBJ1-5
size: NA
D: NA
V: TRBV6-5
CDR3: CASSYLGLVPWPQHF
DNA: TGTGCCAGCAGTTACTTGGGACTGGTCCCGTGGCCCCAGCATTTT